This TCR beta chain stems from a study of OX40 agonist ivuxolimab in advanced cancers. Looking at the study overall: Patients took ivuxolimab, an agonistic anti-OX40 (CD134) antibody. Overall study results and limits: At 0.1 to 3.0 mg/kg, clonal expansion of CD4+ and CD8+ blood T cells had occurred by week 6. Also present in some nonresponders was a low level of normalized T-cell clonal expansion.

Some clones are missing from TCRdb's copy, which holds only in-frame ones; the method was immunoSEQ multiplex PCR. The sample contains tens of thousands of clones, about nine tenths of which appear only once. In regard to this clone: Its matching antigen is unknown.

Germline lookup yields CDR1 SQVTM and CDR2 ANQGSEA. The CDR3 loop spans 12 amino acids. V gave up 4 bases and J gave up 7 bases, with 13 bases separating them. The chain carries TRBV29-1 and TRBJ1-2; tentative D call: TRBD1 (6 bases). This clonotype was sampled from an adult with an advanced solid tumor such as melanoma, head and neck, liver or kidney cancer. The specimen was CD4+ or CD8+ T cells sorted from blood, collected in a trial of the OX40 agonist ivuxolimab. CDR3 DNA: TGCAGCGTTGTACAGGGAGGCTCTGGCTACACCTTC. This translates into CSVVQGGSGYTF.